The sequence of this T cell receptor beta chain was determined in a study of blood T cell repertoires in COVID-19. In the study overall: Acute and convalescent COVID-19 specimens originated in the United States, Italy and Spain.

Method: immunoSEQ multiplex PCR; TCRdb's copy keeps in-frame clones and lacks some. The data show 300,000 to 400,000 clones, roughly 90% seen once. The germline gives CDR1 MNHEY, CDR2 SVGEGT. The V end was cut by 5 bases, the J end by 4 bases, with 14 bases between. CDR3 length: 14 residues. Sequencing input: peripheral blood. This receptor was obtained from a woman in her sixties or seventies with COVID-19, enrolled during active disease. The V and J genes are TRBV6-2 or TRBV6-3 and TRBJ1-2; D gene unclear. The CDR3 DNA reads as TGTGCCAGCAGTGCCCCCTCGGTATCCTATGGCTACACCTTC. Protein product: CASSAPSVSYGYTF.